Shown below are 18 T cell receptor beta chains from a single sample sequenced in a study of shared clonotypes between healthy human individuals. Terminally differentiated effector memory CD45RA+ cells were excluded from the naive CD8 cells, which were CD45RO-negative and positively selected for CCR7. TCRdb's copy holds only in-frame clones and misses some; the assay was immunoSEQ multiplex PCR. The top ten clones hold around 0.3% of a sample with around 600,000 clones, roughly 98% of them seen once. The sample consisted of naive CD8+ T cells sorted from blood. Receptor source: a man aged 25 to 40 in good health.

V is TRBV7-2 and J is TRBJ1-3; a weak D match, TRBD1 (5 bases). The CDR3 runs 18 residues. In germline, CDR1 is SGHTA, CDR2 FQGNSA. V shed 0 bases and J shed 0 bases, with 15 bases lying between them. This CDR3 is CASSLAMGRPLSGNTIYF. Here the CDR3 DNA reads TGTGCCAGCAGCTTAGCGATGGGGCGACCGCTCTCTGGAAACACCATATATTTT.

The chain recombines TRBV10-1 with TRBJ2-2; perhaps TRBD2 as D (5 bases). Germline lookup yields CDR1 WNHNN and CDR2 SYGVQD (reference sequence). This CDR3 is built from 13 residues. V was shortened by 4 bases and J by 3 bases, with 6 bases between the two germline ends. Here the CDR3 reads CASSVGDTGELFF. CDR3 DNA: TGCGCCAGCAGTGTGGGAGACACCGGGGAGCTGTTTTTT.

The chain recombines TRBV29-1 with TRBJ2-7, with TRBD2 as a possible D gene (6 bases). Per the germline V gene, CDR1 is SQVTM and CDR2 is ANQGSEA. CDR3 length equals 12 residues. Trimming removed 5 bases at V and 6 bases at J, with 14 bases between. The CDR3 reads CSVLRDSGEQYF. Here the CDR3 DNA reads TGCAGCGTTCTCCGGGACTCCGGCGAGCAGTACTTC.

This chain joins TRBV19 and TRBJ2-7; D not resolved. The CDR3 is 13 amino acids. In germline, CDR1 is LNHDA, CDR2 SQIVND (reference sequence). Trimming removed 5 bases at V and 6 bases at J, with 14 bases between. The CDR3 sequence: CASSGPVTFEQYF. In nucleotides, the CDR3 is TGTGCCAGTAGTGGGCCCGTAACTTTCGAGCAGTACTTC.

This clone came up once. The rearrangement uses TRBV4-2 and TRBJ2-1, with D hard to call. The CDR3 is 17 residues long. From germline, CDR1 is LGHNA and CDR2 YNFKEQ. V shed 4 bases and J shed 0 bases, with 16 bases lying between them. For the CDR3, the DNA is TGTGCCAGCAGCCCCCCGCTAGGGCGCCTCTCCTACAATGAGCAGTTCTTC. Its translation is CASSPPLGRLSYNEQFF.

The V and J genes are TRBV29-1 and TRBJ2-1; 9 bases are a match to TRBD2. The CDR3 sequence is 14 residues long. Germline assignment: CDR1 SQVTM and CDR2 ANQGSEA. With 6 bases clipped from V and 0 bases from J, the junction kept 3 bases outside the gene matches. CDR3 sequence (DNA): TGCAGCGTGCCGGGACTAGCCTCCTACAATGAGCAGTTCTTC. It is translated as CSVPGLASYNEQFF.

DNA for the CDR3: TGTGCCAGCACCAGGGTCGAGGGGGTCTATGGCTACACCTTC. It specifies CASTRVEGVYGYTF. The J gene is TRBJ1-2, the V gene TRBV28, with D possibly TRBD1 on 6 matching bases. The CDR3 extends over 14 amino acids. The ends were cut back, 7 bases at V and 4 bases at J, with 16 bases in the middle. Germline-derived CDR1 and CDR2 are MDHEN and SYDVKM.

This clone was recorded only once. V gene TRBV5-1 combines with J gene TRBJ1-2, with 8 bases aligning to TRBD1. This CDR3 is built from 15 residues. Losses at the gene ends were 0 bases for V and 6 bases for J; bases not matched to a gene: 7. Germline-derived CDR1 and CDR2 are SGHRS and YFSETQ. DNA for the CDR3: TGCGCCAGCAGCTTGGCAGGGGGCCGAGGCGATGGCTACACCTTC. It encodes CASSLAGGRGDGYTF.

The chain links TRBV11-2 to TRBJ1-4; D not certain. This CDR3 has 12 residues. The germline gives CDR1 SGHAT, CDR2 FQNNGV. Trimming removed 4 bases from V and 13 bases from J, with 13 bases in between. CDR3 region: CASSYPSGGLFF. CDR3 nucleotides: TGTGCCAGCAGCTACCCTTCGGGAGGACTGTTTTTT.

This clone appeared a single time. The gene calls are TRBV9 and TRBJ2-4, with D tentatively TRBD2 (6 bases). The CDR3 is made up of 14 amino acids. Germline lookup yields CDR1 SGDLS and CDR2 YYNGEE. V was shortened by 0 bases and J by 8 bases, with 12 bases between the two germline ends. This CDR3 is CASSVDGGADIQYF. CDR3 sequence (DNA): TGTGCCAGCAGCGTAGACGGGGGTGCGGACATTCAGTACTTC.

The chain carries TRBV7-6 and TRBJ2-3; D uncertain. The CDR3 sequence is 15 residues long. Germline assignment: CDR1 SGHVS and CDR2 FNYEAQ. Deletions cut 1 base from V and 0 bases from J, with 8 bases between. CDR3 DNA sequence: TGTGCCAGCAGCTTAGAACCCGACAGCACAGATACGCAGTATTTT. Its protein product is CASSLEPDSTDTQYF.

The chain is built from TRBV29-1 and TRBJ2-7; tentatively, D is TRBD1 (10 bases). The length of the CDR3 is 20 residues. Germline-derived CDR1 and CDR2 are SQVTM and ANQGSEA. V was cut by 1 base and J by 0 bases, with 28 bases left in between. CDR3 loop: CSVEVPKGQGSGRHSYEQYF. The CDR3 bases are TGCAGCGTTGAAGTCCCTAAGGGACAGGGGAGCGGGAGGCACTCCTACGAGCAGTACTTC.

The chain carries TRBV27 and TRBJ2-3; D not resolved. The germline CDR1 and CDR2 sequences are MNHEY and SMNVEV (reference sequence). Trimming pared 3 bases from V and 0 bases from J, leaving 10 bases between. This CDR3 has 15 amino acids. The CDR3 sequence is CASSLSLSSTDTQYF. Here the CDR3 DNA reads TGTGCCAGCAGTTTGAGCCTAAGTAGCACAGATACGCAGTATTTT.

The genes are TRBV7-9 and TRBJ1-2; 7 bases are a match to TRBD1. The CDR3 covers 16 residues. In germline, CDR1 is SEHNR, CDR2 FQNEAQ (reference sequence). With V trimmed by 5 bases and J by 1 base, 10 bases remained unmatched. This chain's CDR3 is CASSPSTGLYNYGYTF. DNA of the CDR3: TGTGCCAGCAGCCCTTCGACAGGGTTGTATAACTATGGCTACACCTTC.

The V and J genes are TRBV7-9 and TRBJ1-1; D gene unclear. This CDR3 is 14 amino acids long. V shed 1 base and J shed 3 bases, with 9 bases lying between them. Germline V gene lookup returns CDR1 SEHNR and CDR2 FQNEAQ (reference sequence). As DNA, the CDR3 is TGTGCCAGCAGCTTAGTCGGGGAGCACACTGAAGCTTTCTTT. Its translation: CASSLVGEHTEAFF.

This chain uses TRBV9 with TRBJ2-3, with TRBD2 matching over 10 bases. The germline V gene has CDR1 SGDLS and CDR2 YYNGEE. This CDR3 spans 16 amino acids. V trimming: 3 bases; J trimming: 2 bases; junction bases outside the gene matches: 6. CDR3 bases: TGTGCCAGCAGCGGAGAGCGGGAGGGCCCCACAGATACGCAGTATTTT. Translated: CASSGEREGPTDTQYF.

The V gene is TRBV27, the J gene TRBJ2-7; the match to TRBD2 covers 9 bases. CDR3 size: 14 residues. The germline V gene encodes CDR1 MNHEY and CDR2 SMNVEV (reference sequence). J gave up 3 bases and V 6 bases, and 6 bases lay outside the gene matches. In nucleotides, the CDR3 is TGTGCCAGCAGCCCTCTAGCGGGAAGCTACGAGCAGTACTTC. Amino acid sequence: CASSPLAGSYEQYF.

The rearrangement joins TRBV13 to TRBJ1-5; perhaps TRBD1 as D (6 bases). CDR3 length equals 12 residues. The germline V gene encodes CDR1 PRHDT and CDR2 FYEKMQ (reference sequence). V was clipped by 4 bases and J by 6 bases, with 7 bases between them. The CDR3 bases are TGTGCCAGCAGCTCCAGGGGTCAGCCCCAGCATTTT. Protein: CASSSRGQPQHF.